These T cell receptor beta chains were read from a single sample in a study of T cell repertoires in cytomegalovirus infection. MiXCR, run by TCRdb on the reads, gives a single entry per CDR3 protein. The sample lists around 540,000 distinct CDR3 sequences; roughly a third were seen once. These receptors have no known antigen. The starting material was cultured PBMCs, obtained from culture after CMV antigen stimulation. The source of these receptors is a human donor in good health (CMV status not recorded). Some clones in this sample may be carry-over from other donors' samples. CDR3s include the opening cysteine and the closing phenylalanine or tryptophan.

TRBJ2-7 TRBV29-1 CSVEQGSYEQYF
TRBJ1-1 TRBV28 CASQGQGAADTEAFF
TRBJ2-1 TRBV7-2 CASNLRADEQFF
TRBJ2-1 TRBV7-3 CASSPFGLARSDNEQFF
TRBJ2-1 TRBV4-3 CASSRTTDKYNEQFF
TRBJ2-7 TRBV7-2 CASSRLRGPAYEQYF
TRBJ1-5 TRBV6-2/TRBV6-3 CASSMGHPNQPQHF
TRBJ2-3 TRBV28 CASSRRGGSSDTQYF
TRBJ2-2 TRBV27 CASSPRILSPGELFF
TRBJ1-5 TRBV6-6 CASEESNQPQHF
TRBJ2-1 TRBV6-6 CASSYSVLVPRNEQFF
TRBJ2-5 TRBV27 CASSLRMSGPKTQYF
TRBJ2-1 TRBV7-2 CASSLGPRPSRYNEQFF
TRBJ2-1 TRBV7-2 CASSLVALKQFF
TRBJ1-6 TRBV6-5 CASSYPASPLHF
TRBJ2-7 TRBV9 CASSAALSYEQYF
TRBJ1-5 TRBV7-2 CASSVRGSNQPQHF
TRBJ2-5 TRBV19 CASSTSTGEETQYF
TRBJ2-5 TRBV4-1 CASSQVDSHQETQYF
TRBJ2-6 TRBV28 CASTDRAGANVLTF
TRBJ2-7 TRBV7-2 CASSGGLAGAGEQYF
TRBJ1-2 TRBV7-2 CASSFRLQQGARIGYTF
TRBJ2-3 TRBV7-2 CASSLALAGVHTQYF
TRBJ2-5 TRBV20-1 CSARGTGTLMGETQYF
TRBJ2-3 TRBV20-1 CSGTAIDRDATDTQYF
TRBJ1-2 TRBV6-1 CASSPRQGRGYTF
TRBJ2-1 TRBV6-8 CASSFPIPGLAGAQLFF
TRBJ2-1 TRBV20-1 CSARGLRSEQFF
TRBJ1-5 TRBV28 CASSPRQGGSQPQHF
TRBJ1-2 TRBV7-2 CASSLEPYNYGYTF
TRBJ2-3 TRBV18 CASSLAPTSTDTQYF
TRBJ2-3 TRBV7-2 CASSPAIGPQSTQYF
TRBJ1-5 TRBV12-3/TRBV12-4 CASSPGQGSNQPQHF
TRBJ1-1 TRBV28 CASSSAAAQRNTEAFF
TRBJ2-3 TRBV4-3 CASSQDVGAGDTQYF
TRBJ1-6 TRBV28 CASSSPGTGDSPLHF
TRBJ1-6 TRBV7-6 CASSLQWDSPLHF
TRBJ1-2 TRBV28 CATDQGFAYGYTF
TRBJ2-7 TRBV7-6 CASSPSVTTSYEQYF
TRBJ2-1 TRBV7-2 CASSLDGLAHNEQFF
TRBJ1-2 TRBV7-2 CASSLGRVQGYTF